This T cell receptor (beta chain) was sequenced during a study of T cells in Graves' hyperthyroidism and ophthalmopathy. Overall study: The blood sample was taken at first diagnosis, before treatment began.

The hyperthyroidism patients had all been newly diagnosed, and their disease duration was under 2 months. Their ages ranged from 18 to 65 years. Patients were excluded for uncontrolled infection, other autoimmune disease, pregnancy or lactation. V lost 2 bases, J lost 0 bases, and 8 bases stayed unmatched. The germline CDR1 and CDR2 sequences are SGHRS and YFSETQ. This CDR3 has 18 amino acids. Amplification yielded TCR beta CDR3 regions, with RNA transcripts as the source. The study used the HTBI primer set for a first-round RT-PCR of the TCR CDR3. TCRdb independently ran MiXCR on the multiplex PCR reads; one entry per CDR3 protein. The sample comprises more than 550,000 distinct CDR3 sequences, about 17% of which are singletons, and around 17% rests with the top ten. This clonotype was recorded many times.

Sequenced sample: blood. This sequence was found in a woman between 45 and 65 years old with Graves' hyperthyroidism that later progressed to Graves' ophthalmopathy. The genes are TRBV5-1 and TRBJ2-3; 11 nucleotides match TRBD2. CDR3 loop: CASSFPGTSGSSTDTQYF. DNA for the CDR3: TGCGCCAGCAGCTTTCCCGGGACTAGCGGCTCTAGCACAGATACGCAGTATTTT.